A selection of T cell receptor beta chains follows, all from one sample in a study of OX40 agonist ivuxolimab in advanced cancers. Profiled with immunoSEQ multiplex PCR; TCRdb holds only in-frame clones, not every one. The sample holds 73,000 or so clones, roughly nine tenths seen once. The material sequenced was CD4+ or CD8+ T cells sorted from blood, taken in a trial of the OX40 agonist ivuxolimab. These receptors came from an adult with an advanced solid tumor such as melanoma, head and neck, liver or kidney cancer. The CDR3 runs from the conserved cysteine through the conserved F or W. A D gene is named only where the DNA matches it firmly. Some rows have no size entry. The others give once, few or many, or a class for an expanded clone.

abundance: NA
v_gene: TRBV2
d_gene: NA
j_gene: TRBJ2-7
CDR3nt: TGTGCCAGCAGTGAGAATATATACTACGAGCAGTACTTC
CDR3aa: CASSENIYYEQYF

abundance: NA
v_gene: TRBV2
d_gene: TRBD1
j_gene: TRBJ2-5
CDR3nt: TGTGCCAGCATCACAACCCACTCCGGACAGGGGGAGACCCAGTACTTC
CDR3aa: CASITTHSGQGETQYF

abundance: NA
v_gene: TRBV9
d_gene: NA
j_gene: TRBJ2-7
CDR3nt: TGTGCCAGCAGCGCAAAGTCGGGCTCCTACGAGCAGTACTTC
CDR3aa: CASSAKSGSYEQYF

abundance: NA
v_gene: TRBV7-9
d_gene: NA
j_gene: TRBJ2-7
CDR3nt: TGTGCCAGCAGCTTCGGGGGCCAACCTTCCTACGAGCAGTACTTC
CDR3aa: CASSFGGQPSYEQYF

abundance: once
v_gene: TRBV7-6
d_gene: TRBD2
j_gene: TRBJ2-1
CDR3nt: TGTGCCAGCAGCTTAGGTCGGGCTAGCGGTGAGCAGTTCTTC
CDR3aa: CASSLGRASGEQFF

abundance: NA
v_gene: TRBV11-2
d_gene: TRBD1
j_gene: TRBJ2-3
CDR3nt: TGTGCCAGCAGCTTAGAGGTGGGCAGGGGGCGCTTAGATACGCAGTATTTT
CDR3aa: CASSLEVGRGRLDTQYF

abundance: NA
v_gene: TRBV5-1
d_gene: TRBD1
j_gene: TRBJ2-1
CDR3nt: TGCGCCAGCAGCACAACCGGGACAGCAAGGACCTCGATCTTC
CDR3aa: CASSTTGTARTSIF

abundance: NA
v_gene: TRBV9
d_gene: TRBD2
j_gene: TRBJ2-1
CDR3nt: TGTGCCAGCGGCTATAGCGGGGGCCTTTCCAATGAGCAGTTCTTC
CDR3aa: CASGYSGGLSNEQFF

abundance: NA
v_gene: TRBV27
d_gene: TRBD1
j_gene: TRBJ2-7
CDR3nt: TGTGCCAGCAGTCCCGGGACAGGGGGCTACGAGCAGTACTTC
CDR3aa: CASSPGTGGYEQYF

abundance: NA
v_gene: TRBV6-5
d_gene: NA
j_gene: TRBJ2-5
CDR3nt: TGTGCCACAGCCCTAGCGCACCAAGAGACCCAGTACTTC
CDR3aa: CATALAHQETQYF

abundance: NA
v_gene: TRBV6-5
d_gene: NA
j_gene: TRBJ1-3
CDR3nt: TGTGCCAGCACCCAGGGAGTCTCTGGAAACACCATATATTTT
CDR3aa: CASTQGVSGNTIYF

abundance: NA
v_gene: TRBV6-5
d_gene: NA
j_gene: TRBJ1-1
CDR3nt: TGTGCCAGCAGTTACTCCCAGGTCACTGAAGCTTTCTTT
CDR3aa: CASSYSQVTEAFF

abundance: NA
v_gene: TRBV28
d_gene: TRBD1
j_gene: TRBJ2-7
CDR3nt: TGTGCCAGCAGCAGGGACAGGGGAAACTACGAGCAGTACTTC
CDR3aa: CASSRDRGNYEQYF

abundance: NA
v_gene: TRBV10-3
d_gene: TRBD1
j_gene: TRBJ1-5
CDR3nt: TGTGCCATCAGTGAGTTTTGGACAGGGGGCTTACAGCCCCAGCATTTT
CDR3aa: CAISEFWTGGLQPQHF

abundance: NA
v_gene: TRBV2
d_gene: NA
j_gene: TRBJ2-1
CDR3nt: TGTGCCAGCAGGGGTAGCTCCTACAATGAGCAGTTCTTC
CDR3aa: CASRGSSYNEQFF

abundance: NA
v_gene: TRBV14
d_gene: TRBD1
j_gene: TRBJ1-2
CDR3nt: TGTGCCAGCAGCCAAAGTGGACAGGCGGGCTATGGCTACACCTTC
CDR3aa: CASSQSGQAGYGYTF

abundance: once
v_gene: TRBV11-2
d_gene: TRBD1
j_gene: TRBJ2-7
CDR3nt: TGTGCCAGCAGCTCAGGGACAGGGAAAGGGCAGTACTTC
CDR3aa: CASSSGTGKGQYF

abundance: NA
v_gene: TRBV7-8
d_gene: NA
j_gene: TRBJ1-1
CDR3nt: TGTGCCAGCGCCCTCCAAGACACTGAAGCTTTCTTT
CDR3aa: CASALQDTEAFF

abundance: NA
v_gene: TRBV11-2
d_gene: TRBD2
j_gene: TRBJ2-7
CDR3nt: TGTGCCAGCAGCCTCGGACTAGAAGGGTACGAGCAGTACTTC
CDR3aa: CASSLGLEGYEQYF

abundance: once
v_gene: TRBV5-1
d_gene: NA
j_gene: TRBJ2-7
CDR3nt: TGCGCCAGCAGCCCCTGGACACGATCCTACGAGCAGTACTTC
CDR3aa: CASSPWTRSYEQYF

abundance: once
v_gene: TRBV27
d_gene: TRBD2
j_gene: TRBJ2-3
CDR3nt: TGTGCCAGCAGTTTATCGAATGCGGGGGGCACAGATACGCAGTATTTT
CDR3aa: CASSLSNAGGTDTQYF

abundance: NA
v_gene: TRBV29-1
d_gene: NA
j_gene: TRBJ2-5
CDR3nt: TGCAGCGTTTCCCCCACAGGGGGGGGAGGAGAGACCCAGTACTTC
CDR3aa: CSVSPTGGGGETQYF

abundance: NA
v_gene: TRBV7-6
d_gene: NA
j_gene: TRBJ2-7
CDR3nt: TGTGCCAGCAGCTTAGCCCCACAGACCCCCGACGAGCAGTACTTC
CDR3aa: CASSLAPQTPDEQYF

abundance: NA
v_gene: TRBV12-5
d_gene: NA
j_gene: TRBJ2-5
CDR3nt: TGTGCTAGTGGTCCGGGTGGGGCGGAGACCCAGTACTTC
CDR3aa: CASGPGGAETQYF

abundance: few
v_gene: TRBV6-1
d_gene: TRBD2
j_gene: TRBJ2-1
CDR3nt: TGTGCCAGCAGTGAAGCTAGCGGGGGGTACAATGAGCAGTTCTTC
CDR3aa: CASSEASGGYNEQFF

abundance: few
v_gene: TRBV4-1
d_gene: NA
j_gene: TRBJ2-7
CDR3nt: TGCGCCAGCAGCCAAGGTGACAGCTCCTACGAGCAGTACTTC
CDR3aa: CASSQGDSSYEQYF

abundance: NA
v_gene: TRBV7-6
d_gene: TRBD1
j_gene: TRBJ1-4
CDR3nt: TGTGCCAGCACCTCTGGGGCAGGGGGCGATGAAAAACTGTTTTTT
CDR3aa: CASTSGAGGDEKLFF

abundance: NA
v_gene: TRBV6-5
d_gene: TRBD1
j_gene: TRBJ2-7
CDR3nt: TGTGCCAGCAGCGGGACAGAGCCGGCGATGCAGTACTTC
CDR3aa: CASSGTEPAMQYF

abundance: NA
v_gene: TRBV6-6
d_gene: NA
j_gene: TRBJ1-1
CDR3nt: TGTGCCAGCAGTTACGATGAGCCCATGCGGGCTGAAGCTTTCTTT
CDR3aa: CASSYDEPMRAEAFF

abundance: NA
v_gene: TRBV28
d_gene: NA
j_gene: TRBJ2-7
CDR3nt: TGTGCCAGCAGTTTACTGGCAGGTTCTTTCTACGAGCAGTACTTC
CDR3aa: CASSLLAGSFYEQYF

abundance: NA
v_gene: TRBV19
d_gene: NA
j_gene: TRBJ1-3
CDR3nt: TGTGCCAGTAGTATAGACGCGTTGAGCTCTGGAAACACCATATATTTT
CDR3aa: CASSIDALSSGNTIYF

abundance: NA
v_gene: TRBV9
d_gene: NA
j_gene: TRBJ2-7
CDR3nt: TGTGCCAGCAGCCCGCACTCCTACGAGCAGTACTTC
CDR3aa: CASSPHSYEQYF

abundance: NA
v_gene: TRBV5-1
d_gene: TRBD2
j_gene: TRBJ2-1
CDR3nt: TGCGCCAGCAGCCCGATAGCGGGGGGATACAATGAGCAGTTCTTC
CDR3aa: CASSPIAGGYNEQFF

abundance: NA
v_gene: TRBV10-3
d_gene: NA
j_gene: TRBJ1-3
CDR3nt: TGTGCCATCAGTACGGGACCTGCTCCTGGAAACACCATATATTTT
CDR3aa: CAISTGPAPGNTIYF

abundance: once
v_gene: TRBV4-1
d_gene: NA
j_gene: TRBJ1-3
CDR3nt: TGCGCCAGCAGCCAAGAGGGGGACTCTGGAAACACCATATATTTT
CDR3aa: CASSQEGDSGNTIYF

abundance: NA
v_gene: TRBV30
d_gene: TRBD1
j_gene: TRBJ1-5
CDR3nt: TGTGCCTGGACCCGACAGGGAGGCAATCAGCCCCAGCATTTT
CDR3aa: CAWTRQGGNQPQHF

abundance: NA
v_gene: TRBV6-5
d_gene: TRBD1
j_gene: TRBJ1-6
CDR3nt: TGTGCCAGCGGATTACAGGGGGGTCATTCACCCCTCCACTTT
CDR3aa: CASGLQGGHSPLHF

abundance: NA
v_gene: TRBV7-2
d_gene: NA
j_gene: TRBJ1-5
CDR3nt: TGTGCCAGCAGCTTAGGGGGAAAGGGCTGCAATCAGCCCCAGCATTTT
CDR3aa: CASSLGGKGCNQPQHF

abundance: NA
v_gene: TRBV13
d_gene: TRBD1
j_gene: TRBJ1-6
CDR3nt: TGTGCCAGCAGCCATGACATACAGGGGAGGCCATTTTCACCCCTCCACTTT
CDR3aa: CASSHDIQGRPFSPLHF

abundance: NA
v_gene: TRBV4-1
d_gene: NA
j_gene: TRBJ1-1
CDR3nt: TGCGCCAGCAGCCAAGCCCCTTGGGGGGGCACTGAAGCTTTCTTT
CDR3aa: CASSQAPWGGTEAFF

abundance: once
v_gene: TRBV5-1
d_gene: TRBD1
j_gene: TRBJ2-7
CDR3nt: TGCGCCAGCAGGGACAGGGCCTCCTACGAGCAGTACTTC
CDR3aa: CASRDRASYEQYF

abundance: NA
v_gene: TRBV9
d_gene: NA
j_gene: TRBJ2-2
CDR3nt: TGTGCCAGCAGCGTAGAGGGGAGCGGGGAGCTGTTTTTT
CDR3aa: CASSVEGSGELFF

abundance: NA
v_gene: TRBV9
d_gene: TRBD1
j_gene: TRBJ1-6
CDR3nt: TGTGCCAGCAGCCTCGGACAGGGGGCGTCATCACCCCTCCACTTT
CDR3aa: CASSLGQGASSPLHF

abundance: NA
v_gene: TRBV18
d_gene: TRBD1
j_gene: TRBJ1-5
CDR3nt: TGTGCCAGCTCACCGGACCCGTTTTTAGACAGGGGCGATCAGCCCCAGCATTTT
CDR3aa: CASSPDPFLDRGDQPQHF

abundance: few
v_gene: TRBV4-2
d_gene: TRBD1
j_gene: TRBJ1-1
CDR3nt: TGTGCCAGCAGCCATACAGGGGGCAACACTGAAGCTTTCTTT
CDR3aa: CASSHTGGNTEAFF

abundance: NA
v_gene: TRBV13
d_gene: TRBD1
j_gene: TRBJ2-7
CDR3nt: TGTGCCAGCAGCTCCCAGGGATGGGAGGCAGGGGGCGAATACGAGCAGTACTTC
CDR3aa: CASSSQGWEAGGEYEQYF

abundance: NA
v_gene: TRBV9
d_gene: NA
j_gene: TRBJ2-1
CDR3nt: TGTGCCAGCAGCGTAGTCTACAGGGTTACCTACAATGAGCAGTTCTTC
CDR3aa: CASSVVYRVTYNEQFF

abundance: NA
v_gene: TRBV28
d_gene: NA
j_gene: TRBJ1-1
CDR3nt: TGTGCCAGCACAATTAGACTGGGAAACACTGAAGCTTTCTTT
CDR3aa: CASTIRLGNTEAFF

abundance: NA
v_gene: TRBV6-5
d_gene: TRBD1
j_gene: TRBJ1-4
CDR3nt: TGTGCCAGCAGCCCAGGGGGCGTTGAAAAACTGTTTTTT
CDR3aa: CASSPGGVEKLFF

abundance: NA
v_gene: TRBV5-5
d_gene: NA
j_gene: TRBJ1-5
CDR3nt: TGTGCCAGCACCCTGACCTGGGGAACCGGGACTCTCAATCAGCCCCAGCATTTT
CDR3aa: CASTLTWGTGTLNQPQHF

abundance: NA
v_gene: TRBV5-4
d_gene: NA
j_gene: TRBJ2-5
CDR3nt: TGTGCCAGCAGCTCTCTAGAGACCCAGTACTTC
CDR3aa: CASSSLETQYF

abundance: NA
v_gene: TRBV9
d_gene: NA
j_gene: TRBJ2-7
CDR3nt: TGTGCCAGCAGCCCTCGTGGACAGCCTACCTACGAGCAGTACTTC
CDR3aa: CASSPRGQPTYEQYF